The source of this T cell receptor beta chain is a study of beta chain features in type 1 diabetes. Study background: Age and gender were similar between patients and healthy donors, as were cell yields. Across every sample, roughly 100 million sorted cells were examined in total.

As every portion of the isolated RNA was reverse transcribed, the sequencing read expressed TCRB transcripts. TCRdb keeps only in-frame clones here, not all; method: immunoSEQ multiplex PCR. Of hundreds of thousands of clones in the sample, approximately 13% were seen once. CD4+ naive, central memory, regulatory and stem cell-like memory cells were sorted via CD45RO/CCR7/CD25/CD127/CD95/CD27. This clone has a count of ten or more. Its antigen is still unknown. The germline V gene encodes CDR1 SGHDN and CDR2 FVKESK. V dropped 1 base and J dropped 6 bases, with 16 bases sitting between them. This CDR3 is built from 16 residues. General study points: Any HLA type influence on TCRB rearrangement was left unresolved here.

The clonotype originates from a man aged 25 to 45 in good health. The sequenced material came from naive CD4+ T cells from blood. The chain uses TRBV14 and TRBJ2-1; maybe TRBD2 (6 bases). CDR3 amino acids: CASSQVPGLAVNEQFF. The CDR3 nucleotides read TGTGCCAGCAGCCAAGTACCGGGATTAGCGGTCAATGAGCAGTTCTTC.